This T cell receptor (beta chain) was sequenced during a study of cytomegalovirus exposure and HLA in healthy donors. Amplification used 60 Vbeta primers and 13 Jbeta primers. Using immunoSEQ multiplex PCR, the repertoire was profiled, and TCRdb retains in-frame clones only, with some absent. Among 150,000 to 200,000 clones, 80% were seen once, and the ten largest hold roughly 10%. This clone was found a few times. What it binds is not known. Findings of the study overall: A later analysis associated roughly 15,000 TCR beta sequences with HLA alleles at a 0.05 false discovery rate. The study reported that TCR beta sequences accurately predicted HLA-A and HLA-B alleles in most subjects. An analysis done earlier found most TCR beta V segments productive about 87% or about 30% of the time.

Germline trimming cut 0 bases from V and 5 bases from J; bases unmatched to any gene: 10. This CDR3 contains 16 residues. CDR1 is SGHRS and CDR2 is YFSETQ in the germline V gene. The sequencing sample was made of PBMCs. This chain connects TRBV5-1 to TRBJ2-7, with 8 bases aligning to TRBD1. This TCR came from a man younger than 30 in good health and CMV-seropositive. The CDR3 loop reads CASSLVLRQGSNEQYF. The CDR3 region has the DNA TGCGCCAGCAGCTTGGTTTTGAGACAGGGGTCCAACGAGCAGTACTTC.